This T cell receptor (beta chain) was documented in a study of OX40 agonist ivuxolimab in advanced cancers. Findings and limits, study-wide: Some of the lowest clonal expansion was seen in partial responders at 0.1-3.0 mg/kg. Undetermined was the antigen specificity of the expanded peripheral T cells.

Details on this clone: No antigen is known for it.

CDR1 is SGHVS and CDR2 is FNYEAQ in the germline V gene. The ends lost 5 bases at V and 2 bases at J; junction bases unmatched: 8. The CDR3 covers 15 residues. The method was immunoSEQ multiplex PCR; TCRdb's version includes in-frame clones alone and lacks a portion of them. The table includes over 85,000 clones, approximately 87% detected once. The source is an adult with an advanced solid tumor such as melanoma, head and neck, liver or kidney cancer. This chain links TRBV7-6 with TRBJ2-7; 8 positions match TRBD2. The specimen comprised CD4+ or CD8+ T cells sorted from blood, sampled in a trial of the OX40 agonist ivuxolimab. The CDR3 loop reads CASSVLAGRTYEQYF. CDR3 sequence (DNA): TGTGCCAGCAGCGTCTTAGCGGGGCGTACCTACGAGCAGTACTTC.